This entry lists 21 T cell receptor beta chains sequenced from one sample in a study of blood T cell repertoires in COVID-19. Only in-frame clones appear in the TCRdb table, and some are missing; sequencing was by immunoSEQ multiplex PCR. The sample has around 42,000 clones; 88% are singletons. Input material: peripheral blood. The receptors derive from a human donor in a cohort sampled during active COVID-19.

The chain combines TRBV11-2 with TRBJ2-5, with TRBD2 matching 9 bases. The germline CDR1 and CDR2 sequences are SGHAT and FQNNGV. The junction had 1 base not matched to a gene; V was cut back by 1 base and J by 1 base. The CDR3 consists of 15 residues. Written as DNA, the CDR3 is TGTGCCAGCAGCTTAGCACTAGCGGGCCAAGAGACCCAGTACTTC. It is translated as CASSLALAGQETQYF.

This chain links TRBV6-6 with TRBJ1-6, with D tentatively TRBD1 (5 bases). V gave up 10 bases and J gave up 7 bases, with 11 bases separating them. Germline lookup yields CDR1 MNHNY and CDR2 SVGAGI (reference sequence). The CDR3 is 12 residues long. The CDR3 sequence: CATGKGNSPLHF. The CDR3 DNA reads as TGTGCCACAGGGAAGGGGAATTCACCCCTCCACTTT.

The J gene is TRBJ1-1, the V gene TRBV19; 7 bases match TRBD1. The V and J ends lost 4 bases and 5 bases, in that order; junction bases with no gene match: 13. The CDR3 totals 16 residues. Germline values: CDR1 LNHDA, CDR2 SQIVND (reference sequence). The chain's CDR3 is CASSTQRQGSRTEAFF. DNA for the CDR3: TGTGCCAGTAGTACCCAGCGACAGGGCTCGAGGACTGAAGCTTTCTTT.

The V and J genes are TRBV9 and TRBJ2-3, with TRBD2 identical over 8 bases. The V and J ends lost 6 bases and 4 bases, in that order; junction bases with no gene match: 4. The CDR3 contains 13 residues. CDR1 and CDR2 from the germline V gene are SGDLS and YYNGEE. CDR3 sequence reads: CASTGGPADTQYF. CDR3 sequence (DNA): TGTGCCAGCACGGGAGGGCCAGCAGATACGCAGTATTTT.

This chain links TRBV24-1 with TRBJ2-7, with D possibly TRBD2 on 5 matching bases. Germline CDR1 KGHDR, CDR2 SFDVKD. Trimming stripped 1 base from V and 11 bases from J, with 14 bases between. This CDR3 comprises 13 residues. CDR3 DNA sequence: TGTGCCACCAGTGATTTCCGCAGGCCGGGGAAGTACTTC. Translation gives CATSDFRRPGKYF.

In the case of this clone: The conserved phenylalanine or tryptophan is not found at the CDR3 terminus, so this likely reflects a read error. The limits of the CDR3 on the DNA are not certain, so only TCRdb's listed CDR3 is given. The chain uses TRBV28 and TRBJ2-7; TRBD2 reflects the table's D call only, with no check against the DNA. The CDR3 has 11 residues if both end residues are counted. The V gene's germline CDR1 is MDHEN and CDR2 SYDVKM. The CDR3: CASIDGGGLGI.

The chain carries TRBV11-2 and TRBJ2-3; 11 nucleotides match TRBD2. The ends lost 8 bases at V and 6 bases at J; junction bases unmatched: 7. Germline lookup yields CDR1 SGHAT and CDR2 FQNNGV. The CDR3 covers 14 residues. The CDR3 spells CASGSGRARDTQYF. DNA of the CDR3: TGTGCCAGCGGTAGCGGGAGGGCCCGGGATACGCAGTATTTT.

The chain carries TRBV2 and TRBJ1-2; D unclear. The CDR3 has 11 residues. The V end lost 5 bases, the J end lost 3 bases, and 4 bases lay between the germline ends. The germline CDR1 and CDR2 sequences are SNHLY and FYNNEI. CDR3 protein: CASSYDYGYTF. In DNA, the CDR3 is TGTGCCAGCAGTTATGACTATGGCTACACCTTC.

The chain uses TRBV3-1 (or the pseudogene TRBV3-2) and TRBJ2-2; no clear D. The V gene's germline CDR1 is LGHDT and CDR2 YNNKEL (reference sequence). The CDR3 extends over 15 amino acids. V was cut by 1 base and J by 8 bases, with 14 bases left in between. In DNA, the CDR3 is TGTGCCAGCAGCCAAGGGCGGCGGCGTTTGGGGGAGCTGTTTTTT. It codes for CASSQGRRRLGELFF.

The chain has TRBV7-8 and TRBJ2-3, with a weak D call TRBD2 (5 bases). V was pared by 2 bases and J by 3 bases, with 9 bases between. Germline V gene data show CDR1 as SGHVS and CDR2 as FQNEAQ. This CDR3 spans 14 amino acids. The DNA for the CDR3 is TGTGCCAGCAGCTTAAATGGCGGGACAGATACGCAGTATTTT. It is translated as CASSLNGGTDTQYF.

The rearrangement uses TRBV11-2 and TRBJ2-3; 8 bases match TRBD2. Germline V lookup: CDR1 SGHAT, CDR2 FQNNGV. CDR3 length equals 16 residues. After removal of 3 bases from V and 0 bases from J, the junction contained 5 bases not matched to a gene. The CDR3 spells CASSFAIAGSTDTQYF. The CDR3 DNA is TGTGCCAGCAGCTTTGCTATAGCGGGGAGCACAGATACGCAGTATTTT.

The DNA for the CDR3 is TGTGCCAGCTCACCAATAACAGGGGCGGGAAACATTCAGTACTTC. This gives the protein CASSPITGAGNIQYF. The chain joins TRBV18 to TRBJ2-4; 7 bases agree with TRBD1. This CDR3 region has 15 residues. The V segment lost 2 bases and the J segment 6 bases; nucleotides outside the gene matches: 7. Germline V lookup: CDR1 KGHSH, CDR2 LQKENI.

The V gene is TRBV18, the J gene TRBJ1-5, with 8 positions matching TRBD1. The V gene's germline CDR1 is KGHSH and CDR2 LQKENI. The V segment lost 4 bases and the J segment 7 bases; nucleotides outside the gene matches: 6. This CDR3 has 14 residues. CDR3 nucleotides: TGTGCCAGCTCACTCCAGGACAGGGACCAGCCCCAGCATTTT. Protein sequence: CASSLQDRDQPQHF.

This chain joins TRBV27 and TRBJ2-5; the match to TRBD2 covers 12 bases. Germline V gives CDR1 MNHEY, CDR2 SMNVEV (reference sequence). V lost 0 bases to trimming and J lost 1 base; unmatched junction nucleotides: 3. CDR3 size: 17 residues. The CDR3 DNA follows: TGTGCCAGCAGTTTATCTCCGACTAGCGGGAGCCAAGAGACCCAGTACTTC. This encodes CASSLSPTSGSQETQYF.

This clone was found a few times. The rearrangement uses TRBV28 and TRBJ1-1, with 9 bases identical to TRBD1. Trimming at V came to 6 bases and at J to 0 bases, leaving 8 bases not matched to a gene. This CDR3 region has 16 residues. Germline V gene sequence: CDR1 MDHEN, CDR2 SYDVKM. CDR3: CASRTRDRGMNTEAFF. The CDR3 DNA is TGTGCCAGCAGAACCCGTGACAGGGGGATGAACACTGAAGCTTTCTTT.

The chain has TRBV21-1 and TRBJ1-4; TRBD1, the table's D call, was not compared with the DNA. TRBV21-1 is marked as a pseudogene. The CDR3 spans 13 residues. CDR3 bases: TGTGCCTCTGTCGGCGACAGGGAGGAAAAACTGTTTTTT. Amino acid sequence: CASVGDREEKLFF.

The genes are TRBV15 and TRBJ1-1, with unresolved D. The germline V gene encodes CDR1 LNHNV and CDR2 YYDKDF (reference sequence). Trimming cost V 0 bases and J 1 base, with 3 bases left between them. CDR3 length equals 13 residues. CDR3: CATSRDRNTEAFF. CDR3 nucleotide sequence: TGTGCCACCAGCAGAGATAGGAACACTGAAGCTTTCTTT.

The chain combines TRBV6-5 with TRBJ2-1; 9 bases align to TRBD2. The CDR3 loop spans 16 amino acids. Trimming removed 4 bases from V and 6 bases from J; junction bases left unmatched: 10. The V gene's germline CDR1 is MNHEY and CDR2 SVGAGI. As DNA, the CDR3 is TGTGCCAGCAGTTCTATTTCTAGCGGGACAGTCAATGAGCAGTTCTTC. Residues: CASSSISSGTVNEQFF.

This CDR3 is CASSLGGTGGTDTQYF. In nucleotides, the CDR3 is TGTGCCAGCAGCTTAGGGGGGACAGGGGGCACAGATACGCAGTATTTT. The chain uses TRBV7-9 and TRBJ2-3, with 10 bases aligning to TRBD1. With V trimmed by 1 base and J by 1 base, 2 bases remained unmatched. The length of the CDR3 is 16 residues. Germline CDR1 SEHNR, CDR2 FQNEAQ (reference sequence). Variable domain in full (rest from reference TRBV7-9 and TRBJ2-3): DTGVSQNPRHKITKRGQNVTFRCDPISEHNRLYWYRQTLGQGPEFLTYFQNEAQLEKSRLLSDRFSAERPKGSFSTLEIQRTEQGDSAMYLCASSLGGTGGTDTQYFGPGTRLTVL.

This chain uses TRBV14 with TRBJ2-7, with D maybe TRBD2 (5 bases). The germline gives CDR1 SGHDN, CDR2 FVKESK. The CDR3 sequence is 16 residues long. V was trimmed by 4 bases and J by 7 bases, leaving 23 bases between them. The CDR3 DNA reads as TGTGCCAGCAGCCTTTATAGGGATAGCGAGGAGCGGGAGCAGTACTTC. Translated, it gives CASSLYRDSEEREQYF.

This chain links TRBV15 with TRBJ2-5; possible D gene TRBD1, 5 bases. There are 15 residues in the CDR3. Germline V gives CDR1 LNHNV, CDR2 YYDKDF (reference sequence). Trimming removed 0 bases from V and 5 bases from J, with 13 bases in between. The CDR3 DNA follows: TGTGCCACCAGCAGAGAACCTGATAAGGGGGAGACCCAGTACTTC. Translated, it gives CATSREPDKGETQYF.